This T cell receptor (beta chain) appears in the sequencing data of a study of OX40 agonist ivuxolimab in advanced cancers. A note on the overall study: The costimulatory receptor OX40 (CD134) was targeted by ivuxolimab, a fully human IgG2 agonistic monoclonal antibody. Intravenous ivuxolimab was administered to patients every 2 weeks at six dose levels: 0.01, 0.1, 0.3, 1.5, 3 and 10 mg/kg. Of the approximately 54 patients in dose escalation, 19 had hepatocellular carcinoma, approximately 15 had melanoma, 9 had renal cell carcinoma and 9 had head and neck cancer. A male proportion of roughly 80% and a mean age of around 60 years, ranging from 23 to 79, were recorded for the dose-escalation cohort. Prior anti-PD-1, anti-PD-L1 or anti-CTLA-4 therapy was permitted, and checkpoint inhibitors had been received by around 39% of dose-escalation patients. Partial responses were achieved by three dose-escalation patients, of whom one had hepatocellular carcinoma and two had cutaneous melanoma. The point of sequencing TCRbeta in the periphery was to test whether ivuxolimab changed TCR sequence diversity and drove clonal T-cell expansion. The monotherapy dose-escalation portion (N ≈ 50 patients) of the phase I ivuxolimab trial is reported in the paper. The paper's findings and limits, for the study overall: The antigen specificity of the clonally expanded peripheral T cells was not determined. Low levels of normalized T-cell clonal expansion were also shown by some nonresponding patients. After ivuxolimab, expanded clones were on average more numerous among CD8+ T cells than among CD4+ T cells. At doses from 0.1 to 3.0 mg/kg, clonal expansion was seen in both CD4+ and CD8+ blood T cells between baseline and week 6. Partial responders in the 0.1-3.0 mg/kg groups had among the lowest normalized peripheral clonal expansion, especially among CD8+ T cells.

V and J are truncated by 6 bases and 2 bases respectively, leaving an intervening sequence of 14 bases. From the cysteine up to the phenylalanine, the CDR3 has a length of 15 residues. Only the CDR3 portion is preserved as DNA: 45 bases, with reading frame beginning at the first base. Sequences LNHNV (CDR1) and YYDKDF (CDR2) are obtained from the germline V gene (reference sequence). To sequence the TCRbeta CDR3 region, genomic DNA was isolated from the sorted cells. The immunoSEQ Assay was used for sequencing of TCRbeta CDR3 regions. TCRdb retrieved this table from immuneACCESS and kept in-frame rearrangements only. Not all clones are present; in checked studies, unresolved V genes account for under half, and no reason is known for the remainder. Recorded for this sample are around 76,000 clones; about 94% of them occurred a single time. The top ten clonotypes cover roughly 22% of the sample. A remark on this clone: The specificity of this receptor is unknown. Per-nucleotide qualities are absent, and no much larger clonotype sits a single base away.

The trial excluded patients who had a history of autoimmune disease or who were on systemic immunosuppression. Peripheral blood for TCR sequencing was collected from all dose cohorts at baseline, on cycle 4 day 1, and on cycle 7 day 1. The samples were taken from a phase I, first-in-human, multicenter, open-label dose-escalation trial of ivuxolimab. Adults with locally advanced or metastatic melanoma, renal cell carcinoma, hepatocellular carcinoma or head and neck squamous cell carcinoma were enrolled in the trial. Before TCR sequencing, CD4+ T cells and CD8+ T cells from peripheral blood were sorted into separate populations.

The starting material was CD4+ or CD8+ T cells sorted from blood, obtained in a trial of the OX40 agonist ivuxolimab. The sequence was collected from an adult with an advanced solid tumor such as melanoma, head and neck, liver or kidney cancer. The chain employs TRBV15 and TRBJ2-1; the D gene assignment is ambiguous. The CDR3 here reads CATSPDGLPYNEQFF. DNA sequence: TGTGCCACCAGTCCGGACGGCCTCCCCTACAATGAGCAGTTCTTC.